Below are 4 T cell receptor beta chains sequenced from a single sample in a study of beta chain features in type 1 diabetes. The isolated RNA, all of it, was reverse transcribed, so expressed TCRB transcripts were what got sequenced. Measured with immunoSEQ multiplex PCR; TCRdb has only the in-frame clones, and not every one. The sample has about 900,000 clones; around a sixth are singletons. Material for sequencing was naive CD4+ T cells from blood. The receptors were gathered from a woman aged 18-29 years in good health.

The sample holds a few counts of this clone. This chain uses TRBV7-3 with TRBJ2-1; D remains ambiguous. The CDR3 runs to 14 residues. Germline V gene sequence: CDR1 SGHTA, CDR2 FQGTGA. With 5 bases removed from V and 6 bases from J, the gap between germline ends came to 14 bases. CDR3 sequence reads: CASSPGSLSNEQFF. The CDR3 nucleotides read TGTGCCAGCAGCCCGGGCAGCTTGAGCAATGAGCAGTTCTTC.

This rearrangement joins TRBV15 to TRBJ2-5; D perhaps matches TRBD2 (5 bases). From germline, CDR1 is LNHNV and CDR2 YYDKDF (reference sequence). V dropped 7 bases and J dropped 5 bases, with 17 bases sitting between them. The CDR3 loop spans 14 amino acids. CDR3 residues: CATKDFKRGETQYF. CDR3 sequence (DNA): TGTGCCACCAAAGATTTCAAGCGAGGGGAGACCCAGTACTTC.

This clone has just a few counts. The chain is built from TRBV2 and TRBJ1-1; D may be TRBD1 (5 bases). The germline CDR1 and CDR2 sequences are SNHLY and FYNNEI. Deletions cut 5 bases from V and 3 bases from J, with 16 bases between. The CDR3 consists of 15 residues. The CDR3 coding sequence is TGTGCCAGCAGTCCTTCCAGGGTGGGGGACACTGAAGCTTTCTTT. Its translation: CASSPSRVGDTEAFF.

This sequence joins TRBV7-2 and TRBJ1-2, with TRBD1 matching 8 bases. The CDR3 loop spans 16 amino acids. Trimming cost V 3 bases and J 6 bases; bases outside gene matches: 12. Germline-derived CDR1 and CDR2 are SGHTA and FQGNSA. The CDR3 reads CASSLTLGQGRHGYTF. CDR3 DNA: TGTGCCAGCAGCTTGACTTTAGGACAGGGCCGCCATGGCTACACCTTC.